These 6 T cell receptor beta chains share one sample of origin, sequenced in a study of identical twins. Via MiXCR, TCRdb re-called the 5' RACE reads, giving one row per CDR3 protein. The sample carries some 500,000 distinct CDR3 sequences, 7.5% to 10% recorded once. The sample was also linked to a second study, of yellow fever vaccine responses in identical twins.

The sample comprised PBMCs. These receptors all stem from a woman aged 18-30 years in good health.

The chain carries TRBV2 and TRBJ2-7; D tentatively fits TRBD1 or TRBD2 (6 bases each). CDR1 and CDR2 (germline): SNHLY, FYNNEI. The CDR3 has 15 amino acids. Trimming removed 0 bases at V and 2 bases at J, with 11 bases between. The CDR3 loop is CASSEAGGRTYEQYF. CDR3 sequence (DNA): TGTGCCAGCAGTGAAGCCGGGGGCCGCACCTACGAGCAGTACTTC.

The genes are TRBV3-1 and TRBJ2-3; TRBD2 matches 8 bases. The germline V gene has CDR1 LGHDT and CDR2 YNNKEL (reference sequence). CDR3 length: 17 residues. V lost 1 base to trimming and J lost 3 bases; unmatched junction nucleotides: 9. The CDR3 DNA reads TGTGCCAGCAGCCAAGGGGGGCCGGGGGGGCCAACAGATACGCAGTATTTT. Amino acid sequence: CASSQGGPGGPTDTQYF.

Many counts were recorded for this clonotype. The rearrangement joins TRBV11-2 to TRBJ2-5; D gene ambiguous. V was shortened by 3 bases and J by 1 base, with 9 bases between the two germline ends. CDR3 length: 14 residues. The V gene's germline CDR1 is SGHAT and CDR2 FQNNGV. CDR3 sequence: CASSFGSAQETQYF. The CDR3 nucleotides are TGTGCCAGCAGCTTTGGGTCAGCCCAAGAGACCCAGTACTTC.

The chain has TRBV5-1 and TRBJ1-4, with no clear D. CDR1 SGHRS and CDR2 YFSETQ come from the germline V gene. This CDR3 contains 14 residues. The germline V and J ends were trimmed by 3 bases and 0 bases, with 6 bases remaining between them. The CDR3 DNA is TGCGCCAGCAGCTCTTCCGCAACTAATGAAAAACTGTTTTTT. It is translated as CASSSSATNEKLFF.

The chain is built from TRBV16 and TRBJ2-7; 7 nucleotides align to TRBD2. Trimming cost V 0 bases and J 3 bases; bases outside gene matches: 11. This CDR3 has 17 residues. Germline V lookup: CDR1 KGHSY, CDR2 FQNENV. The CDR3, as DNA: TGTGCCAGCAGCCAATCAGGGGCGGGGGTTCTTGTCTACGAGCAGTACTTC. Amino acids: CASSQSGAGVLVYEQYF.

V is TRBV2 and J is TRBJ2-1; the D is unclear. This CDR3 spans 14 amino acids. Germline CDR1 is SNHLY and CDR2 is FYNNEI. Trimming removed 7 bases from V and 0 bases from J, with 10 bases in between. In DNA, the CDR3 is TGTGCCAGCAAAAGTGCGTTCTCCTACAATGAGCAGTTCTTC. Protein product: CASKSAFSYNEQFF.